The 12 T cell receptor beta chains below come from one sample, sequenced in a study of cytomegalovirus exposure and HLA in healthy donors (dated by TCRdb to about 2017). Libraries were built with the immunoSEQ multiplex PCR assay. For the multiplex PCR, a mixture combining 60 forward primers for TCR Vbeta segments and 13 reverse primers for TCR Jbeta segments was used. The table comes from immuneACCESS by way of TCRdb, which keeps in-frame sequences with V and J called. Part of the clones is missing from these tables; in studies checked, under half for an unresolved V gene and the rest for unknown reasons. In this sample the table shows 100,000 to 150,000 clones, around three quarters of which occur a single time. Of the sample, approximately 3.8% is held by the ten largest clones. The sequenced material came from PBMCs. All receptors come from a man aged 40-49 years in good health and CMV-seronegative.

CDR3 sequence: CASSVQGRNTIYF. As DNA, the CDR3 is TGTGCCAGCAGCGTACAGGGGAGAAACACCATATATTTT. The rearrangement joins TRBV9 to TRBJ1-3; a weak D match, TRBD1 (6 bases). The germline CDR1 and CDR2 sequences are SGDLS and YYNGEE. V lost 1 base, J lost 5 bases, and 7 bases lay in between. CDR3 length equals 13 residues.

Details on this clone: Within the sample, other DNA sequences also encode this same CDR3. Here the CDR3 reads CASSATGYGYTF. CDR3 in DNA: TGTGCCAGCAGTGCCACAGGCTATGGCTACACCTTC. J is TRBJ1-2 and V is TRBV2; the D gene is possibly TRBD1 (5 bases). Between the trimmed V and J ends, which lost 4 bases and 4 bases, there was a span of 7 bases. Germline V gene lookup returns CDR1 SNHLY and CDR2 FYNNEI. The CDR3 extends over 12 amino acids.

This chain connects TRBV7-3 to TRBJ1-2, with 7 nucleotides matching TRBD1. V dropped 5 bases and J dropped 11; count of bases not matched to a gene: 11. This CDR3 is 13 amino acids long. Germline values: CDR1 SGHTA, CDR2 FQGTGA. The chain's CDR3 is CASSRAQGQNYTF. In DNA, the CDR3 is TGTGCCAGCAGCCGTGCACAGGGACAGAATTACACCTTC.

V and J are TRBV5-6 and TRBJ1-4, with 8 bases fitting TRBD1. V lost 3 bases and J lost 7; bases outside the gene matches: 11. The CDR3 runs 16 residues. Germline V gene lookup returns CDR1 SGHDT and CDR2 YYEEEE. The CDR3 DNA follows: TGTGCCAGCAGCTCAGGGGGCTTCTTCGGTGGTGAAAAACTGTTTTTT. Its translation: CASSSGGFFGGEKLFF.

The chain uses TRBV6-5 and TRBJ2-7; D unresolved. The CDR3 is 16 residues long. Per the germline V gene, CDR1 is MNHEY and CDR2 is SVGAGI. V was trimmed by 0 bases and J by 1 base, leaving 13 bases between them. CDR3 in amino acids: CASSYSIKEVSYEQYF. The CDR3 DNA follows: TGTGCCAGCAGTTACTCGATCAAAGAGGTATCCTACGAGCAGTACTTC.

This clone appeared a few times. The V and J genes are TRBV5-6 and TRBJ2-3, with unresolved D. CDR3 length: 11 residues. Trimming pared 4 bases from V and 8 bases from J, leaving 8 bases between. Germline V gene data show CDR1 as SGHDT and CDR2 as YYEEEE. The CDR3 nucleotides read TGTGCCAGCAGCCTACTATCTACGCAGTATTTT. Its translation: CASSLLSTQYF.

This chain links TRBV25-1 with TRBJ2-1, with TRBD1 matching 7 bases. This CDR3 has 16 amino acids. With 5 bases clipped from V and 0 bases from J, the junction kept 7 bases outside the gene matches. Germline-derived CDR1 and CDR2 are MGHDK and SYGVNS. CDR3 in amino acids: CASSSDRASSYNEQFF. Written as DNA, the CDR3 is TGTGCCAGCAGTTCCGACAGGGCCAGCTCCTACAATGAGCAGTTCTTC. The full variable domain, its missing parts supplied by reference TRBV25-1 and TRBJ2-1, is EADIYQTPRYLVIGTGKKITLECSQTMGHDKMYWYQQDPGMELHLIHYSYGVNSTEKGDLSSESTVSRIRTEHFPLTLESARPSHTSQYLCASSSDRASSYNEQFFGPGTRLTVL.

The J gene is TRBJ1-2, the V gene TRBV6-6, with D uncertain. This CDR3 is built from 15 residues. Trimming removed 2 bases at V and 0 bases at J, with 10 bases between. Germline V gene lookup returns CDR1 MNHNY and CDR2 SVGAGI (reference sequence). Written as DNA, the CDR3 is TGTGCCAGCAGTTACATCGGGGATGCTAACTATGGCTACACCTTC. Translating it yields CASSYIGDANYGYTF.

The chain carries TRBV7-6 and TRBJ1-2, with 8 bases that match TRBD1. The germline CDR1 and CDR2 sequences are SGHVS and FNYEAQ. With 1 base clipped from V and 1 base from J, the junction kept 2 bases outside the gene matches. The CDR3 loop spans 15 amino acids. The CDR3 nucleotides are TGTGCCAGCAGCTTAGGGACAGGGAATAACTATGGCTACACCTTC. This sequence encodes CASSLGTGNNYGYTF.

The chain uses TRBV11-2 and TRBJ2-5, with D possibly matching TRBD2 (5 bases). CDR1 and CDR2 from the germline V gene are SGHAT and FQNNGV. V shed 3 bases and J shed 4 bases, with 9 bases lying between them. This CDR3 is 13 amino acids long. CDR3 region: CASSFGLVETQYF. In DNA form, the CDR3 reads TGTGCCAGCAGCTTTGGACTGGTAGAGACCCAGTACTTC.

The chain is built from TRBV16 and TRBJ1-2; D is ambiguous. This CDR3 region has 13 residues. CDR1 KGHSY and CDR2 FQNENV come from the germline V gene. V shed 0 bases and J shed 4 bases, with 6 bases lying between them. For the CDR3, the DNA is TGTGCCAGCAGCCAATCGCGCGGCTATGGCTACACCTTC. It translates to CASSQSRGYGYTF.

This clone was counted a single time. CDR3 in amino acids: CASSMGQGNGETQYF. CDR3 sequence (DNA): TGTGCCAGCAGCATGGGACAGGGGAACGGAGAGACCCAGTACTTC. The chain combines TRBV7-3 with TRBJ2-5; the match to TRBD1 covers 10 bases. Trimming cost V 5 bases and J 4 bases; bases outside gene matches: 7. The germline V gene encodes CDR1 SGHTA and CDR2 FQGTGA. This CDR3 spans 15 amino acids. Drawing the rest from reference TRBV7-3 and TRBJ2-5, the complete variable domain is GAGVSQTPSNKVTEKGKYVELRCDPISGHTALYWYRQSLGQGPEFLIYFQGTGAADDSGLPNDRFFAVRPEGSVSTLKIQRTERGDSAVYLCASSMGQGNGETQYFGPGTRLLVL.